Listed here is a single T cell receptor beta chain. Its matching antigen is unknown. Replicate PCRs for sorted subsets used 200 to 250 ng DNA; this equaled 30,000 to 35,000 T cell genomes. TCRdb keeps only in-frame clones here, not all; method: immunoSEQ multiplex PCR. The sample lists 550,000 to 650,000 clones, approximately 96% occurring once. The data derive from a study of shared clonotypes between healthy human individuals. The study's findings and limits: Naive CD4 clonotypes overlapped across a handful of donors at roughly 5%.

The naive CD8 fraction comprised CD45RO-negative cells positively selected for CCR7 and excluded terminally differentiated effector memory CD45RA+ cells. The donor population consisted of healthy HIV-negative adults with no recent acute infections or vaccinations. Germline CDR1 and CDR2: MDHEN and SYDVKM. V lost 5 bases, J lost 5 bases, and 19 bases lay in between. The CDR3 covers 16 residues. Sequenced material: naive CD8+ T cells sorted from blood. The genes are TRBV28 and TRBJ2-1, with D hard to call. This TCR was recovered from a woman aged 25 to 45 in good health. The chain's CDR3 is CASSGVTEREDNEQFF. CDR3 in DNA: TGTGCCAGCAGTGGGGTTACGGAGCGCGAAGACAATGAGCAGTTCTTC.